What follows are 18 T cell receptor beta chains derived from one specimen sequenced in a study of radiotherapy plus CTLA-4 blockade in lung cancer. Using immunoSEQ multiplex PCR, the repertoire was profiled, and TCRdb retains in-frame clones only, with some absent. The sample carries fewer than 150,000 clones, approximately 80% recorded once. Sequencing was performed on peripheral blood, taken from a patient treated with radiotherapy plus ipilimumab. Source of these receptors: a human donor with non-small cell lung cancer who had a partial response to radiotherapy plus ipilimumab.

The CDR3 DNA reads TGCGCCAGCAGCCAAGTCCTGGGGACTGGAACCGTTGAAGCTTTCTTT. It encodes CASSQVLGTGTVEAFF. The V call is TRBV4-1, the J call TRBJ1-1; D is possibly TRBD1 (5 bases). Germline lookup yields CDR1 MGHRA and CDR2 YSYEKL. The CDR3 has 16 residues. V lost 1 base and J lost 7, with 19 bases in between.

Of note for this clone: Other DNA sequences in the same sample also yield this CDR3. The chain links TRBV7-9 to TRBJ1-4; the match to TRBD1 covers 8 bases. The CDR3 runs to 15 residues. Germline V gene data show CDR1 as SEHNR and CDR2 as FQNEAQ (reference sequence). Trimming at V came to 9 bases and at J to 5 bases, leaving 11 bases not matched to a gene. CDR3 loop: CASSLGTGPNEKLFF. The CDR3 DNA follows: TGTGCCAGTAGCCTAGGGACAGGTCCAAATGAAAAACTGTTTTTT.

DNA of the CDR3: TGTGCCAGCACCCTCGGGGGGCTAAGGGGGCCCCAGCATTTT. It translates to CASTLGGLRGPQHF. The chain couples TRBV27 to TRBJ1-5; TRBD1 might be the D (6 bases). This CDR3 has 14 residues. Germline V gives CDR1 MNHEY, CDR2 SMNVEV (reference sequence). V was cut by 7 bases and J by 9 bases, with 19 bases left in between.

With respect to this clone: At the DNA level, this CDR3 is encoded by other sequences in the same sample as well. The chain links TRBV6-1 to TRBJ2-5, with TRBD2 as a possible D gene (5 bases). V was pared by 4 bases and J by 0 bases, with 18 bases between. The CDR3 sequence is 17 residues long. CDR1 and CDR2 from the germline V gene are MNHNS and SASEGT. The CDR3 sequence: CASSGWLGDPDQETQYF. The CDR3 nucleotides read TGTGCCAGCAGTGGTTGGTTGGGAGACCCCGACCAAGAGACCCAGTACTTC.

This chain connects TRBV5-6 to TRBJ1-4; TRBD1 agrees at 9 bases. The CDR3 is 15 amino acids. Trimming at V came to 4 bases and at J to 7 bases, leaving 8 bases not matched to a gene. Germline V gene lookup returns CDR1 SGHDT and CDR2 YYEEEE. CDR3 sequence (DNA): TGTGCCAGCAGCCGAGGACAGGGGTGGGGTGAAAAACTGTTTTTT. It specifies CASSRGQGWGEKLFF.

The chain joins TRBV28 to TRBJ1-2; unclear D gene. The CDR3 is 11 residues long. Germline CDR1 is MDHEN and CDR2 is SYDVKM. Trimming removed 8 bases at V and 2 bases at J, with 6 bases between. The CDR3: CASERNYGYTF. CDR3 sequence (DNA): TGTGCCAGCGAACGGAACTATGGCTACACCTTC.

The chain links TRBV6-5 to TRBJ1-2; possibly TRBD1 for D (6 bases). Trimming removed 7 bases from V and 0 bases from J, with 15 bases in between. The CDR3 consists of 15 residues. CDR1 is MNHEY, CDR2 SVGAGI, per germline. The CDR3 DNA sequence: TGTGCCAGCACCCAGCGACAGGCAGCTAACTATGGCTACACCTTC. Its protein is CASTQRQAANYGYTF.

This CDR3 is CASSYSRDSTEAFF. The CDR3 nucleotides are TGTGCCAGCAGTTACTCGAGAGACAGCACTGAAGCTTTCTTT. The rearrangement uses TRBV6-5 and TRBJ1-1, with a weak D call TRBD1 (5 bases). V shed 0 bases and J shed 4 bases, with 9 bases lying between them. Germline values: CDR1 MNHEY, CDR2 SVGAGI. This CDR3 is built from 14 residues.

V gene TRBV6-5 combines with J gene TRBJ1-2; D remains ambiguous. This CDR3 contains 15 residues. In germline, CDR1 is MNHEY, CDR2 SVGAGI. Trimming took off 0 bases at V and 4 bases at J, with 12 bases between the two ends. Here the CDR3 reads CASSYSRGGGYGYTF. CDR3 nucleotide sequence: TGTGCCAGCAGTTACTCCCGGGGAGGCGGCTATGGCTACACCTTC.

The genes are TRBV6-1 and TRBJ2-1; D may be TRBD1 (6 bases). Germline-derived CDR1 and CDR2 are MNHNS and SASEGT. The CDR3 totals 14 residues. V gave up 2 bases and J gave up 8 bases, with 13 bases separating them. The CDR3 loop reads CASSETGHRHEQFF. CDR3 nucleotide sequence: TGTGCCAGCAGTGAAACAGGGCATCGGCATGAGCAGTTCTTC.

The rearrangement uses TRBV2 and TRBJ2-5; 8 positions match TRBD1. V trimming: 6 bases; J trimming: 1 base; junction bases outside the gene matches: 4. There are 14 residues in the CDR3. The germline CDR1 and CDR2 sequences are SNHLY and FYNNEI. The CDR3 coding sequence is TGTGCCAGCAGACGGGACAGGCCCCAAGAGACCCAGTACTTC. This sequence encodes CASRRDRPQETQYF.

In its sample, this clone was seen once. J is TRBJ1-1 and V is TRBV6-1; 8 positions agree with TRBD1. The germline CDR1 and CDR2 sequences are MNHNS and SASEGT. The CDR3 is 14 residues long. V dropped 4 bases and J dropped 4; count of bases not matched to a gene: 5. CDR3 loop: CASSVQGVGTEAFF. As DNA, the CDR3 is TGTGCCAGCAGTGTACAGGGGGTGGGCACTGAAGCTTTCTTT.

V is TRBV29-1 and J is TRBJ2-1, with a possible D match to TRBD2 (5 bases). Trimming stripped 4 bases from V and 1 base from J, with 8 bases between. The CDR3 contains 13 residues. The V gene's germline CDR1 is SQVTM and CDR2 ANQGSEA. CDR3 amino acids: CSVGGLSYNEQFF. As DNA, the CDR3 is TGCAGCGTTGGCGGGCTTTCCTACAATGAGCAGTTCTTC.

In its sample, this clone was seen a few times. The rearrangement joins TRBV27 to TRBJ2-3, with 8 nucleotides matching TRBD1. With 2 bases clipped from V and 4 bases from J, the junction kept 2 bases outside the gene matches. Germline V CDR1 and CDR2: MNHEY, SMNVEV (reference sequence). The CDR3 loop spans 14 amino acids. CDR3 nucleotides: TGTGCCAGCAGTTTAGGGACAGGTCCAGATACGCAGTATTTT. As protein: CASSLGTGPDTQYF.

The chain uses TRBV5-1 and TRBJ1-1, with D uncertain. Germline lookup yields CDR1 SGHRS and CDR2 YFSETQ. This CDR3 has 14 residues. The ends were cut back, 0 bases at V and 2 bases at J, with 8 bases in the middle. The CDR3 sequence is CASSLGGINTEAFF. The CDR3 nucleotides are TGCGCCAGCAGCTTGGGAGGGATTAACACTGAAGCTTTCTTT.

This clone turned up a few times. J is TRBJ1-6 and V is TRBV5-6; 9 nucleotides line up with TRBD1. The CDR3 contains 14 residues. The J segment lost 11 bases and the V segment lost 2 bases, leaving 5 bases of the junction unmatched. Germline V gene lookup returns CDR1 SGHDT and CDR2 YYEEEE. In DNA form, the CDR3 reads TGTGCCAGCAGCTTTGGACAGGGGCGGACACCCCTCCACTTT. Translation gives CASSFGQGRTPLHF.

V is TRBV5-8 and J is TRBJ2-7; D is perhaps TRBD1 (5 bases). Germline CDR1 SGHTS, CDR2 YDEGEE. Trimming took off 4 bases at V and 0 bases at J, with 8 bases between the two ends. The CDR3 loop spans 13 amino acids. The CDR3 sequence: CASSIDSSYEQYF. As DNA, the CDR3 is TGTGCCAGCAGCATTGACAGCTCCTACGAGCAGTACTTC.

The chain links TRBV28 to TRBJ1-2, with D hard to call. The V gene lost 7 bases and the J gene lost 8 bases, with 20 bases spanning the gap. This CDR3 has 14 amino acids. Looked up from germline, CDR1 is MDHEN and CDR2 is SYDVKM. In DNA, the CDR3 is TGTGCCAGCACCGCCTCGGGGTGGGGAGGAGGCTACACCTTC. Protein: CASTASGWGGGYTF.